This TCR beta chain was profiled in a study of blood T cell repertoires in COVID-19. The length of the CDR3 is 16 residues. The germline V gene encodes CDR1 SGHNT and CDR2 YENEEA. V lost 5 bases and J 5 bases, leaving 22 bases between the germline ends. TCRdb keeps only in-frame clones here, not all; method: immunoSEQ multiplex PCR. The repertoire has around 160,000 clones, approximately 85% of them found once; the top ten carry 6.5% to 9.5%. This receptor was obtained from a woman aged 60-70 years with COVID-19, enrolled during active disease. Specimen: peripheral blood. V is TRBV11-3 and J is TRBJ2-7; TRBD2 might be the D (5 bases). CDR3: CASSLSAGVGFDEQYF. The CDR3 DNA reads TGTGCCAGCAGCCTTAGTGCCGGGGTAGGGTTCGACGAGCAGTACTTC.